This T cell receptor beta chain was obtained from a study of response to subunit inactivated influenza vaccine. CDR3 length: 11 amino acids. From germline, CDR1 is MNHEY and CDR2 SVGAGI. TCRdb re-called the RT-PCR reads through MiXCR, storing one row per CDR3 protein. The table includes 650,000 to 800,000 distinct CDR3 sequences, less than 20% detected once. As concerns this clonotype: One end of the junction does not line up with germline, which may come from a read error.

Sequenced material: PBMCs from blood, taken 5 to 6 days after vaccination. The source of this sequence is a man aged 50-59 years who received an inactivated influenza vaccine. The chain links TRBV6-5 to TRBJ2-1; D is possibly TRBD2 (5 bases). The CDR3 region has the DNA TGTGCCAGCAGTTACGGAGGTATAGAGATCTTC. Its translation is CASSYGGIEIF.